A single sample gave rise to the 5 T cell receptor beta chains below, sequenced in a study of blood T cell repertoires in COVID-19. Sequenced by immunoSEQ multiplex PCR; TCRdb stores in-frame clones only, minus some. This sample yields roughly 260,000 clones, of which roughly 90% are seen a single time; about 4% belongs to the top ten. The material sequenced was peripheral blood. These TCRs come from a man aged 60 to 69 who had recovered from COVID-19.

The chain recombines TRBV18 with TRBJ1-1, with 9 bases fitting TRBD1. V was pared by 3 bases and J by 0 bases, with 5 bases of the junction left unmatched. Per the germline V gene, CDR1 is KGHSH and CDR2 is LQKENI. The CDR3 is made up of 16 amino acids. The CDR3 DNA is TGTGCCAGCTCACCTTCCGGGACAGGGCTGAACACTGAAGCTTTCTTT. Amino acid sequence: CASSPSGTGLNTEAFF.

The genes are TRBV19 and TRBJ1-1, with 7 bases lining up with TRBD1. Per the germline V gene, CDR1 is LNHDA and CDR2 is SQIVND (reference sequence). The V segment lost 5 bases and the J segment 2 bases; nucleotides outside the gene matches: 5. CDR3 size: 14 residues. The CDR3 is CASSPGTANTEAFF. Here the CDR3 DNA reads TGTGCCAGTAGTCCTGGGACAGCTAACACTGAAGCTTTCTTT.

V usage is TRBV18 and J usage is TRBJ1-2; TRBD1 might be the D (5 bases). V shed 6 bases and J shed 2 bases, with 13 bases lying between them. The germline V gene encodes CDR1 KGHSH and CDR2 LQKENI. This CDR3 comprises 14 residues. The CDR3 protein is CASSSQGLNYGYTF. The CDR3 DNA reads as TGTGCCAGCTCGTCGCAGGGACTCAACTATGGCTACACCTTC.

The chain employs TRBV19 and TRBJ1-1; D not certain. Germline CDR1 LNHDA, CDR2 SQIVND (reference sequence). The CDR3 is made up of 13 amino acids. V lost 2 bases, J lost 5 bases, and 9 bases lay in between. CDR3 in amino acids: CASSIKLRTEAFF. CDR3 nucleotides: TGTGCCAGTAGTATAAAGTTGAGAACTGAAGCTTTCTTT.

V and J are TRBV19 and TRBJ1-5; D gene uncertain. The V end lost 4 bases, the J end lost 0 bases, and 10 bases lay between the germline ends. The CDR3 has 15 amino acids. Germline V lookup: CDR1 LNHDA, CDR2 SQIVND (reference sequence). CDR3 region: CASSTETTSNQPQHF. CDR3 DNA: TGTGCCAGTAGTACCGAGACTACTAGCAATCAGCCCCAGCATTTT.